One and the same sample provided the 7 T cell receptor beta chains below, sequenced in a study of T cells in localized non-small cell lung cancer. TCRdb's copy holds only in-frame clones and misses some; the assay was immunoSEQ multiplex PCR. The table has nearly 25,000 clones, roughly 90% seen once; the top ten hold approximately 14%. This specimen was peripheral blood, taken before any cancer treatment. The receptors derive from a man aged 35 to 70 with stage III squamous cell lung carcinoma.

The rearrangement uses TRBV19 and TRBJ1-1, with 9 bases matching TRBD1. V lost 3 bases and J lost 7; bases outside the gene matches: 6. Germline lookup yields CDR1 LNHDA and CDR2 SQIVND (reference sequence). CDR3 length: 14 residues. The chain's CDR3 is CASSINRGRVEAFF. For the CDR3, the DNA is TGTGCCAGTAGTATTAACAGGGGGCGCGTTGAAGCTTTCTTT.

In its sample, this clone was seen once. V gene TRBV7-2 combines with J gene TRBJ2-5; tentative D call: TRBD1 (5 bases). The CDR3 is made up of 13 amino acids. The V and J ends lost 3 bases and 3 bases respectively, with 8 bases between them. Germline CDR1 is SGHTA and CDR2 is FQGNSA. The CDR3 nucleotides read TGTGCCAGCAGCTTTAAGGGGAAAGAGACCCAGTACTTC. Protein sequence: CASSFKGKETQYF.

This chain links TRBV5-4 with TRBJ2-3; TRBD2 is a possible D gene (5 bases). CDR1 is SGHNT and CDR2 is YYREEE in the germline V gene (reference sequence). Trimming shortened V by 5 bases and J by 2 bases, and 9 bases separated the two germline ends. The CDR3 length is 13 residues. The CDR3 here is CASRSGVTDTQYF. The CDR3 DNA follows: TGTGCCAGCAGGAGCGGAGTCACAGATACGCAGTATTTT.

The V call is TRBV7-2, the J call TRBJ1-3; no clear D. In germline, CDR1 is SGHTA, CDR2 FQGNSA. The CDR3 covers 14 residues. Trimming stripped 5 bases from V and 0 bases from J, with 8 bases between. As DNA, the CDR3 is TGTGCCAGCAGCCCAGGTCTCTCTGGAAACACCATATATTTT. Residues: CASSPGLSGNTIYF. Combining the CDR3 with reference TRBV7-2 and TRBJ1-3 gives the whole variable domain GAGVSQSPSNKVTEKGKDVELRCDPISGHTALYWYRQSLGQGLEFLIYFQGNSAPDKSGLPSDRFSAERTGGSVSTLTIQRTQQEDSAVYLCASSPGLSGNTIYFGEGSWLTVV.

The rearrangement uses TRBV6-1 and TRBJ1-5, with 7 bases identical to TRBD1. CDR1 is MNHNS and CDR2 is SASEGT in the germline V gene. V shed 4 bases, J shed 0 bases, and the junction held 6 bases outside the gene matches. The CDR3 covers 16 residues. The CDR3: CASSAGQPYSNQPQHF. CDR3 DNA: TGTGCCAGCAGTGCGGGACAGCCCTATAGCAATCAGCCCCAGCATTTT.

This chain connects TRBV7-7 to TRBJ2-5; 12 nucleotides agree with TRBD2. V gave up 5 bases and J gave up 5 bases; unmatched junction bases: 9. CDR1 is SSHAT, CDR2 FNYEAQ, per germline (reference sequence). This CDR3 is 16 amino acids long. CDR3 region: CASSGRLAGEGETQYF. Here the CDR3 DNA reads TGTGCCAGCAGCGGGCGACTAGCGGGGGAAGGGGAGACCCAGTACTTC.

The V gene is TRBV6-5, the J gene TRBJ1-5; D possibly corresponds to TRBD1 (6 bases). V lost 6 bases and J 2 bases, leaving 14 bases between the germline ends. The CDR3 sequence is 15 residues long. Germline values: CDR1 MNHEY, CDR2 SVGAGI. The CDR3 here is CASSLTGLGNQPQHF. In DNA form, the CDR3 reads TGTGCCAGCAGCCTAACAGGGTTGGGCAATCAGCCCCAGCATTTT.